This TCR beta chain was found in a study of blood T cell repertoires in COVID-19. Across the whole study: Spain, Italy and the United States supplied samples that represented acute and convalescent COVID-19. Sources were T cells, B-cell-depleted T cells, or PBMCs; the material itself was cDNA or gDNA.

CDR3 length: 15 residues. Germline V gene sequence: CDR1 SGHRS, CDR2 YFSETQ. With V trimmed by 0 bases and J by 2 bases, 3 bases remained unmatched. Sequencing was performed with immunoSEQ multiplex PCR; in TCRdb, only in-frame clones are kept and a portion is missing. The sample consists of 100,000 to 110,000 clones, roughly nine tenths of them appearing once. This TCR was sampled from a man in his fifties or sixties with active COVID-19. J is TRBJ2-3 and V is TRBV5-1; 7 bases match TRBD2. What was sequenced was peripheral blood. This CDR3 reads CASSLVGGITDTQYF. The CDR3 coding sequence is TGCGCCAGCAGCTTGGTCGGGGGGATCACAGATACGCAGTATTTT. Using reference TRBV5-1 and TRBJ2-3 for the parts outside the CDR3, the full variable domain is KAGVTQTPRYLIKTRGQQVTLSCSPISGHRSVSWYQQTPGQGLQFLFEYFSETQRNKGNFPGRFSGRQFSNSRSEMNVSTLELGDSALYLCASSLVGGITDTQYFGPGTRLTVL.